The 20 T cell receptor beta chains below were found in one sample sequenced in a study of identical twins. Via MiXCR, TCRdb re-called the 5' RACE reads, giving one row per CDR3 protein. The sample has approximately 1.8 million distinct CDR3 sequences; less than 40% are singletons. Sequencing was carried out using cord blood. All receptors derive from a newborn girl in good health.

Of note for this clonotype: A single base is all that separates this from a far larger clone, so a read error is likely. This chain joins TRBV11-2 and TRBJ2-1; the D gene is possibly TRBD2 (6 bases). From germline, CDR1 is SGHAT and CDR2 FQNNGV. The V gene lost 1 base and the J gene lost 5 bases, with 12 bases spanning the gap. The CDR3 covers 15 residues. DNA for the CDR3: TGTGCCAGCAGCTTAGGACTAGTGGGGAACAATGAGCAGTTCTTC. Protein product: CASSLGLVGNNEQFF.

This rearrangement joins TRBV7-9 to TRBJ2-1; tentative D call: TRBD2 (6 bases). Trimming shortened V by 5 bases and J by 10 bases, and 21 bases separated the two germline ends. The CDR3 has 15 residues. CDR1 is SEHNR, CDR2 FQNEAQ, per germline (reference sequence). The CDR3 sequence: CASSPPTRLREEQFF. The CDR3 region has the DNA TGTGCCAGCAGCCCTCCGACTAGGCTAAGGGAGGAGCAGTTCTTC.

The chain employs TRBV12-5 and TRBJ1-1, with TRBD1 matching over 10 bases. This CDR3 is 18 amino acids long. Germline CDR1 is LGHNT and CDR2 is FRNRAP. V was pared by 2 bases and J by 0 bases, with 9 bases of the junction left unmatched. CDR3 nucleotides: TGTGCTAGTGGTTTGTACCTAGGACAGGGGGAGATGAACACTGAAGCTTTCTTT. This encodes CASGLYLGQGEMNTEAFF.

This clonotype was observed many times. V is TRBV10-3 and J is TRBJ2-3, with 10 bases fitting TRBD2. Germline values: CDR1 ENHRY, CDR2 SYGVKD. Trimming at V came to 7 bases and at J to 1 base, leaving 5 bases not matched to a gene. The CDR3 runs to 15 residues. The CDR3: CAITPGLAGTDTQYF. CDR3 nucleotide sequence: TGTGCCATCACCCCCGGACTAGCGGGCACAGATACGCAGTATTTT.

CDR3 sequence reads: CASSEGRAASDTQYF. The CDR3 region has the DNA TGTGCCAGCAGTGAAGGGAGGGCGGCCAGCGATACGCAGTATTTT. This rearrangement joins TRBV6-1 to TRBJ2-3; D is perhaps TRBD2 (6 bases). The CDR3 consists of 15 residues. In germline, CDR1 is MNHNS, CDR2 SASEGT. Trimming took off 1 base at V and 6 bases at J, with 14 bases between the two ends.

This clonotype was seen a handful of times. The chain carries TRBV5-1 and TRBJ2-6; 11 bases are shared with TRBD2. Trimming took 1 base from V and 1 from J; bases not matched to a gene: 4. The CDR3 consists of 18 residues. CDR1 is SGHRS and CDR2 is YFSETQ in the germline V gene. The CDR3 spells CASSLKLAGGSGANVLTF. The CDR3, as DNA: TGCGCCAGCAGCTTGAAGCTAGCGGGGGGATCTGGGGCCAACGTCCTGACTTTC.

In this sample, this clonotype turned up a few times. The chain recombines TRBV25-1 with TRBJ1-5; D perhaps matches TRBD1 (5 bases). CDR3 length: 13 residues. Germline CDR1 and CDR2: MGHDK and SYGVNS. V gave up 4 bases and J gave up 7 bases, with 11 bases separating them. The CDR3 sequence: CASSVSGGQPQHF. The CDR3 DNA reads TGTGCCAGCAGTGTCTCGGGGGGGCAGCCCCAGCATTTT.

This clonotype was detected only a few times. The chain recombines TRBV7-9 with TRBJ2-1; a weak D match, TRBD2 (6 bases). CDR3 length: 15 residues. Germline loops: CDR1 SEHNR, CDR2 FQNEAQ (reference sequence). V dropped 3 bases and J dropped 6 bases, with 15 bases sitting between them. CDR3 sequence (DNA): TGTGCCAGCAGCTTGGGACTGTCTAGGGGCAATGAGCAGTTCTTC. Protein product: CASSLGLSRGNEQFF.

This clonotype was counted at least ten times. CDR3 loop: CATLFGQGYEQYF. CDR3 DNA: TGTGCCACCCTCTTCGGACAGGGGTACGAGCAGTACTTC. This chain joins TRBV24-1 and TRBJ2-7, with 9 bases identical to TRBD1. The J segment lost 4 bases and the V segment lost 9 bases, leaving 6 bases of the junction unmatched. Germline CDR1 KGHDR, CDR2 SFDVKD. CDR3 length equals 13 residues.

The V and J genes are TRBV20-1 and TRBJ1-5, with TRBD1 as a possible D gene (5 bases). Germline loops: CDR1 DFQATT, CDR2 SNEGSKA (reference sequence). This CDR3 has 13 residues. Trimming left V 2 bases short and J 5 bases short, with 10 bases between. CDR3 residues: CSARTDTYQPQHF. CDR3 in DNA: TGCAGTGCTAGAACGGACACCTATCAGCCCCAGCATTTT.

This clonotype came up a few times. The J gene is TRBJ1-1, the V gene TRBV30; 7 bases map to TRBD1. Germline CDR1 reads GTSNPN; CDR2 reads SVGIG (reference sequence). CDR3 size: 13 residues. The V gene end was trimmed by 1 base and the J gene end by 5 bases; junction bases not matched to a gene: 4. CDR3 DNA: TGTGCCTGGAGTGCGACAGGGAGGACTGAAGCTTTCTTT. It is translated as CAWSATGRTEAFF.

This clonotype has a handful of counts. The rearrangement uses TRBV7-8 and TRBJ1-4; TRBD1 might be the D (5 bases). V lost 1 base to trimming and J lost 4 bases, with 25 bases between them. The V gene's germline CDR1 is SGHVS and CDR2 FQNEAQ. CDR3 length: 20 amino acids. The CDR3 spells CASSLDIYTGAAGFNEKLFF. The CDR3 nucleotides are TGTGCCAGCAGCTTAGACATTTATACCGGGGCGGCGGGTTTTAATGAAAAACTGTTTTTT.

Here the CDR3 reads CSAQSGRGTYEQYF. Written as DNA, the CDR3 is TGCAGTGCCCAAAGCGGGAGGGGAACCTACGAGCAGTACTTC. V and J are TRBV20-1 and TRBJ2-7, with TRBD2 identical over 10 bases. Unmatched junction bases numbered 7, after V lost 6 bases and J lost 2 bases. Germline CDR1 reads DFQATT; CDR2 reads SNEGSKA (reference sequence). The CDR3 sequence is 14 residues long.

The chain recombines TRBV20-1 with TRBJ2-1, with 13 bases that match TRBD2. The germline V gene encodes CDR1 DFQATT and CDR2 SNEGSKA (reference sequence). V lost 5 bases to trimming and J lost 10 bases; unmatched junction nucleotides: 17. This CDR3 has 17 amino acids. For the CDR3, the DNA is TGCAGTGCTTCATGGGTCCCGATGGGACTAGCGGGATTAGAGCAGTTCTTC. This gives the protein CSASWVPMGLAGLEQFF.

This clonotype was picked up a small number of times. The rearrangement uses TRBV6-1 and TRBJ1-2; TRBD1 matches 8 bases. V lost 7 bases to trimming and J lost 7 bases; unmatched junction nucleotides: 8. Germline lookup yields CDR1 MNHNS and CDR2 SASEGT. The CDR3 consists of 13 residues. The CDR3 nucleotides are TGTGCCAGCAACGGACAGGGAGGTTTTGGCTACACCTTC. This translates into CASNGQGGFGYTF.

This clonotype has only a few counts. The chain couples TRBV5-1 to TRBJ2-7; 10 bases fit TRBD2. The CDR3 totals 17 residues. V was pared by 0 bases and J by 0 bases, with 6 bases of the junction left unmatched. The V gene's germline CDR1 is SGHRS and CDR2 YFSETQ. The CDR3 coding sequence is TGCGCCAGCAGCTTGGTTGGGCTAGCGGGGGTCTCCTACGAGCAGTACTTC. Its protein is CASSLVGLAGVSYEQYF.

The J gene is TRBJ2-3, the V gene TRBV28, with D uncertain. The CDR3 loop spans 14 amino acids. V lost 7 bases and J lost 2, with 13 bases in between. Germline CDR1 MDHEN, CDR2 SYDVKM. In DNA form, the CDR3 reads TGTGCCAGCAAAGGCCTGCCTCACACAGATACGCAGTATTTT. Its protein product is CASKGLPHTDTQYF.

There are a few counts of this clonotype. The gene calls are TRBV30 and TRBJ2-3; no reliable D call. CDR3 size: 12 residues. With 2 bases removed from V and 6 bases from J, the gap between germline ends came to 9 bases. Germline loops: CDR1 GTSNPN, CDR2 SVGIG (reference sequence). The CDR3 bases are TGTGCCTGGAGTTCGACTGGGGATACGCAGTATTTT. This gives the protein CAWSSTGDTQYF. The full variable domain, completed using reference TRBV30 and TRBJ2-3, is SQTIHQWPATLVQPVGSPLSLECTVEGTSNPNLYWYRQAAGRGLQLLFYSVGIGQISSEVPQNLSASRPQDRQFILSSKKLLLSDSGFYLCAWSSTGDTQYFGPGTRLTVL.

As regards this clonotype: The junction differs from germline at one of its ends, possibly a read error. The J gene is TRBJ2-1, the V gene TRBV5-1; 7 bases agree with TRBD2. From germline, CDR1 is SGHRS and CDR2 YFSETQ. This CDR3 contains 13 residues. The CDR3 DNA reads TGCGCCAGCAGCCGGGACTATTACAATGAGCAGGTCTTC. Encoded protein: CASSRDYYNEQVF.

Regarding this clonotype: A junction boundary mismatches the germline segment, possibly from a read error. This chain links TRBV20-1 with TRBJ1-4; D call uncertain. Per the germline V gene, CDR1 is DFQATT and CDR2 is SNEGSKA (reference sequence). This CDR3 is built from 15 residues. CDR3 region: CSARVRLPGGENLFF. CDR3 coding DNA: TGCAGTGCTAGGGTACGGCTCCCAGGCGGTGAAAACCTGTTTTTT.